Listed below are T cell receptor beta chains from one sample, sequenced in a study of radiation and T cells in renal cell carcinoma. Profiled with immunoSEQ multiplex PCR; TCRdb holds only in-frame clones, not every one. The table lists about 150,000 clones, about 91% of them singletons, with roughly 13% in the top ten. The source material was blood, sampled from a patient whose treatment included radiotherapy and nephrectomy. The receptors come from a woman between 45 and 60 years old with renal cell carcinoma. Each CDR3 is given with its conserved first and last residue. The D gene is left open where the match is weak. For some rows the clone size is stated as once, few or many, or as a class when expanded; others skip it.

>.|TRBV7-9|TRBJ1-4|TRBD1
CASSYWTGSEKLFF
TGTGCCAGCAGCTACTGGACAGGGAGTGAAAAACTGTTTTTT
>.|TRBV4-3|TRBJ1-1|.
CASSQGTEAFF
TGCGCCAGCAGCCAAGGTACTGAAGCTTTCTTT
>few|TRBV2|TRBJ2-1|TRBD2
CASSARTSSSNEQFF
TGTGCCAGCAGTGCCCGGACTAGTTCATCCAATGAGCAGTTCTTC
>.|TRBV2|TRBJ2-7|.
CASRRQVGYEQYF
TGTGCCAGCAGGCGGCAGGTTGGGTACGAGCAGTACTTC
>.|TRBV5-4|TRBJ2-5|.
CASSETGLRETQYF
TGTGCCAGCAGCGAGACAGGTCTCCGAGAGACCCAGTACTTC
>.|TRBV28|TRBJ2-2|.
CASSFRRNTGELFF
TGTGCCAGCAGTTTCCGACGTAACACCGGGGAGCTGTTTTTT
>.|TRBV6-6|TRBJ1-2|.
CASSYSPTANYGYTF
TGTGCCAGCAGTTACTCCCCGACAGCTAACTATGGCTACACCTTC
>.|TRBV7-9|TRBJ1-1|.
CASSLIQDTEAFF
TGTGCCAGCAGCTTAATCCAAGACACTGAAGCTTTCTTT
>.|TRBV19|TRBJ1-1|.
CASNWAPGAANTEAFF
TGTGCCAGTAATTGGGCCCCGGGGGCAGCTAACACTGAAGCTTTCTTT
>.|TRBV6-1|TRBJ2-3|.
CASSDLYERGAGDTQYF
TGTGCCAGCAGTGATCTCTATGAGAGGGGGGCCGGAGATACGCAGTATTTT
>.|TRBV6-1|TRBJ2-7|.
CASSDPGTLPYEQYF
TGTGCCAGCAGTGACCCCGGGACACTACCTTACGAGCAGTACTTC
>.|TRBV5-4|TRBJ2-3|TRBD2
CASSPGLAGYTDTQYF
TGTGCCAGCAGCCCTGGACTAGCGGGTTACACAGATACGCAGTATTTT
>.|TRBV5-1|TRBJ2-1|.
CASSGQGTPNEQFF
TGCGCCAGCAGCGGGCAGGGAACCCCCAATGAGCAGTTCTTC
>.|TRBV5-1|TRBJ2-2|TRBD1
CASSTRQGTTGELFF
TGCGCCAGCAGCACCCGACAGGGTACCACCGGGGAGCTGTTTTTT
>.|TRBV6-6|TRBJ1-1|.
CASSYSYQGNTEAFF
TGTGCCAGCAGTTATTCCTACCAGGGGAACACTGAAGCTTTCTTT
>.|TRBV14|TRBJ2-1|TRBD2
CASSQDPGLAYNEQFF
TGTGCCAGCAGCCAAGATCCGGGACTAGCCTACAATGAGCAGTTCTTC
>few|TRBV5-1|TRBJ2-7|.
CASSLNLYEQYF
TGCGCCAGCAGCCTAAATCTCTACGAGCAGTACTTC
>.|TRBV2|TRBJ2-7|TRBD2
CASTSAGNGEQYF
TGTGCCAGCACCTCAGCGGGGAACGGGGAGCAGTACTTC
>.|TRBV7-2|TRBJ2-3|TRBD2
CASSSPGVLAGGGDTQYF
TGTGCCAGCAGCTCGCCTGGGGTTCTAGCGGGGGGTGGAGATACGCAGTATTTT
>.|TRBV6-1|TRBJ1-1|.
CASSEAGRTEAFF
TGTGCCAGCAGTGAAGCGGGAAGGACTGAAGCTTTCTTT
>.|TRBV30|TRBJ2-1|.
CAWVRGTPYNEQFF
TGTGCCTGGGTAAGGGGGACGCCTTACAATGAGCAGTTCTTC
>.|TRBV2|TRBJ1-5|.
CASSFQGANNQPQHF
TGTGCCAGCAGTTTCCAGGGAGCGAACAATCAGCCCCAGCATTTT
>.|TRBV4-1|TRBJ1-1|TRBD1
CASSQDGQGITEAFF
TGCGCCAGCAGCCAAGACGGACAGGGGATCACTGAAGCTTTCTTT
>few|TRBV5-6|TRBJ1-2|TRBD1
CASSLVIRGTEGDTF
TGTGCCAGCAGCTTGGTGATTCGTGGGACAGAGGGCGACACCTTC